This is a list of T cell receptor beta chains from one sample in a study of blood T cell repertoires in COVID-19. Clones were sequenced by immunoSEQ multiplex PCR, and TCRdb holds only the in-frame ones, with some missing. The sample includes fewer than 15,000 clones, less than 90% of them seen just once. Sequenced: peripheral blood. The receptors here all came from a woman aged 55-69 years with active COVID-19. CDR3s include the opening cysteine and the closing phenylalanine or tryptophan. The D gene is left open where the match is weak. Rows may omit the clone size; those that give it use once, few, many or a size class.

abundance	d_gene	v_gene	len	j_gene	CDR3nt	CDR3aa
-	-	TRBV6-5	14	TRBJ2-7	TGTGCCAGCAGTAAAATTGGACAGAACTACGAGCAGTACTTC	CASSKIGQNYEQYF
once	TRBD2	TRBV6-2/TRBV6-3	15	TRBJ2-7	TGTGCCAGCAGTTATGCTAGCGGGGCAACCTACGAGCAGTACTTC	CASSYASGATYEQYF
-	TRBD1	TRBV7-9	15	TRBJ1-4	TGTGCCAGCAGCCCCGGACAGGGAGTAGGGGAAAAACTGTTTTTT	CASSPGQGVGEKLFF
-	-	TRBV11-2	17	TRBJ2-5	TGTGCCAGCAGCGCCCTCTTGCATGGCGGGGCACAAGAGACCCAGTACTTC	CASSALLHGGAQETQYF
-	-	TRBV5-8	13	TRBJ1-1	TGTGCCAGCAGCCTTGAGTTCGACACTGAAGCTTTCTTT	CASSLEFDTEAFF
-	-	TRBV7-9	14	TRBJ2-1	TGTGCCAGCAGAACTTCGCTCCGAGACAATGAGCAGTTCTTC	CASRTSLRDNEQFF
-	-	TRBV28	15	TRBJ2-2	TGTGCCAGCAAATTGAACAGGGCGGGCCCCGGGGAGCTGTTTTTT	CASKLNRAGPGELFF
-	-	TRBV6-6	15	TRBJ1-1	TGTGCCAGCAGACCCCGGCAGGGCGGGAACACTGAAGCTTTCTTT	CASRPRQGGNTEAFF
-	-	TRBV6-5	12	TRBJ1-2	TGTGCCAGCAGCCTTGGACAAACGGCGTACACCTTC	CASSLGQTAYTF
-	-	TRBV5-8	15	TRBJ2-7	TGTGCCAGCAGCTTGGCCTTCGGGAGCGCCTGGGAGCAGTACTTC	CASSLAFGSAWEQYF
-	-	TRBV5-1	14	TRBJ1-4	TGCGCCAGCAGCTTGGTGGGCAGCAATGAAAAACTGTTTTTT	CASSLVGSNEKLFF
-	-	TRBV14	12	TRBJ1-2	TGTGCCAGCAGCCAAGGCGTCTATGGCTACACCTTC	CASSQGVYGYTF
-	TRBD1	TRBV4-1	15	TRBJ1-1	TGCGCCAGCAGCCAAGGTCGACAGGGGAACACTGAAGCTTTCTTT	CASSQGRQGNTEAFF
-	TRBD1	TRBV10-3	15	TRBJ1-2	TGTGCCATCAGTGAGCCGGGACAGGGGGCTGTTGGCTACACCTTC	CAISEPGQGAVGYTF
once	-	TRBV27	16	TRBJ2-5	TGTGCCAGCACCTTCCCCAAGTGGAGGGTCCAAGAGACCCAGTACTTC	CASTFPKWRVQETQYF
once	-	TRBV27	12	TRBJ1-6	TGTGCCAGCAGTTTCTCTAATTCACCCCTCCACTTT	CASSFSNSPLHF
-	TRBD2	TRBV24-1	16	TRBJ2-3	TGTGCCACCAGTGATTGGAGCGGGGGGAACACAGATACGCAGTATTTT	CATSDWSGGNTDTQYF
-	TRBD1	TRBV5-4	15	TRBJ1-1	TGTGCCAGCAGCCCTCAGACAGGGGCGGGCGCTGAAGCTTTCTTT	CASSPQTGAGAEAFF
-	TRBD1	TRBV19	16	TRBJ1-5	TGTGCCAGTAGTAGGGCGACCGGGACAGGGGTTCAGCCCCAGCATTTT	CASSRATGTGVQPQHF
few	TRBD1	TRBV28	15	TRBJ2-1	TGTGCCAGCAGTGTAATGTCGACAGGGAAGGATGAGCAGTTCTTC	CASSVMSTGKDEQFF
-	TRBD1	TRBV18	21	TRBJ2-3	TGTGCCAGCTCACGAACGGAGGGACAGGGGCCATCTCTTTCAAGCACAGATACGCAGTATTTT	CASSRTEGQGPSLSSTDTQYF
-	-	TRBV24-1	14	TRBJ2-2	TGTGCCACCAGTGACCCCCGGGGCACCGGGGAGCTGTTTTTT	CATSDPRGTGELFF
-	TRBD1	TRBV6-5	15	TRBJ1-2	TGTGCCAGCAGTTACTCGACCAGGGGGGCGCATGGCTACACCTTC	CASSYSTRGAHGYTF
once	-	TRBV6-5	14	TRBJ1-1	TGTGCCAGCAAACGCCAGGCTTTGGACACTGAAGCTTTCTTT	CASKRQALDTEAFF
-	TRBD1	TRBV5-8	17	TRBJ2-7	TGTGCCAGCAGCAGGGGGGACAGGGCCGAGGGTTCCTACGAGCAGTACTTC	CASSRGDRAEGSYEQYF
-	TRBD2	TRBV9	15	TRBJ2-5	TGTGCCAGCAGCGGCCCTCGGACTAGCAGAGAGACCCAGTACTTC	CASSGPRTSRETQYF
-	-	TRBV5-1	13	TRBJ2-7	TGCGCCAGCAGCGTATCGAGTCCCTACGAGCAGTACTTC	CASSVSSPYEQYF
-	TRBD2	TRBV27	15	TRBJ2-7	TGTGCCAGCAGTTTTCACGCCGGGACTACCTACGAGCAGTACTTC	CASSFHAGTTYEQYF
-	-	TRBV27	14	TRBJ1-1	TGTGCCAGCAGTTTATCCCCGGGGGTGGCTGAAGCTTTCTTT	CASSLSPGVAEAFF
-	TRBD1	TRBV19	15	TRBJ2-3	TGTGCCAGTAGTGCGGGACAGGGGGGTGAAGATACGCAGTATTTT	CASSAGQGGEDTQYF
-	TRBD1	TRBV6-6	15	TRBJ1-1	TGTGCCAGCAGTGACAGACAGGGGGCAGGTACTGAAGCTTTCTTT	CASSDRQGAGTEAFF
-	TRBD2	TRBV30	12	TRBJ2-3	TGTGCCTGGAGTCCAGGGACTAGCGCGCAGTATTTT	CAWSPGTSAQYF
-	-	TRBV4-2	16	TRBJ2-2	TGTGCCAGCAGCCCTGGGACATCCTTAGACGCCGGGGAGCTGTTTTTT	CASSPGTSLDAGELFF
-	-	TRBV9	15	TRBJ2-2	TGTGCCAGCATTCAGGGCAGCGCGAACACCGGGGAGCTGTTTTTT	CASIQGSANTGELFF
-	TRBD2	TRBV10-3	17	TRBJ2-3	TGTGCCATCAGTGGAGGGGGACTAGCGGAAAGCACAGATACGCAGTATTTT	CAISGGGLAESTDTQYF
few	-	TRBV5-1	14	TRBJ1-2	TGCGCCAGCAGCCCGGGGTGGGCTAACTATGGCTACACCTTC	CASSPGWANYGYTF
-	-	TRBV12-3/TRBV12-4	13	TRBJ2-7	TGTGCCAGCAAGACTGACGGTCGTGACGAGCAGTACTTC	CASKTDGRDEQYF
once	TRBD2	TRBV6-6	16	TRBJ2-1	TGTGCCAGCAGGGATTTCGGGGGGGCTTTCGACAATGAGCAGTTCTTC	CASRDFGGAFDNEQFF
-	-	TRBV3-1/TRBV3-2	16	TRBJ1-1	TGTGCCAGCAGCCATGGAGGGGCGCGAGCGAACACTGAAGCTTTCTTT	CASSHGGARANTEAFF
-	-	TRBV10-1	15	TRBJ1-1	TGCGCCAGCAGTGAGTCCTGGGCAGGGAACACTGAAGCTTTCTTT	CASSESWAGNTEAFF
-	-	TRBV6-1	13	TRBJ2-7	TGTGCCAGCAGTGAGGGCAGGGTCCGGGAGCAGTACTTC	CASSEGRVREQYF
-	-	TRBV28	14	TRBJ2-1	TGTGCCAGCAGGCCCGGGGGTTCCTACAATGAGCAGTTCTTC	CASRPGGSYNEQFF
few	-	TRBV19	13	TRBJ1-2	TGTGCCAGTAGTATCCTTGACAGATATGGCTACACCTTC	CASSILDRYGYTF
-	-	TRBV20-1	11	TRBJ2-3	TGCAGTGCTAGGTCAACAGATACGCAGTATTTT	CSARSTDTQYF